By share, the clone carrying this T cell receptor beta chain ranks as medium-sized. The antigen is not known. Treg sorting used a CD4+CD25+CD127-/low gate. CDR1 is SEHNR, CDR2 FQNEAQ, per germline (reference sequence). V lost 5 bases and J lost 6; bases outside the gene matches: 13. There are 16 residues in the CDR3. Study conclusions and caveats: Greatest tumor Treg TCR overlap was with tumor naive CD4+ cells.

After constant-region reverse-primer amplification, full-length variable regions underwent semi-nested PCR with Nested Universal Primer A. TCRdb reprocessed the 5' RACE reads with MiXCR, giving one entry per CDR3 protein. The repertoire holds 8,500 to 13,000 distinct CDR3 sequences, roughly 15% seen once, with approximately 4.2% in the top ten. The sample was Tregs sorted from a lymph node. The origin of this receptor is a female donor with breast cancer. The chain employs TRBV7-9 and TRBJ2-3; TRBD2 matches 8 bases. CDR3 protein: CASSQKAGGRTDTQYF. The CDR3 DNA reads TGTGCCAGCAGCCAAAAGGCCGGCGGGAGGACGGATACGCAGTATTTT. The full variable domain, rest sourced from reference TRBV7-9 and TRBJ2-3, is DTGVSQNPRHKITKRGQNVTFRCDPISEHNRLYWYRQTLGQGPEFLTYFQNEAQLEKSRLLSDRFSAERPKGSFSTLEIQRTEQGDSAMYLCASSQKAGGRTDTQYFGPGTRLTVL.